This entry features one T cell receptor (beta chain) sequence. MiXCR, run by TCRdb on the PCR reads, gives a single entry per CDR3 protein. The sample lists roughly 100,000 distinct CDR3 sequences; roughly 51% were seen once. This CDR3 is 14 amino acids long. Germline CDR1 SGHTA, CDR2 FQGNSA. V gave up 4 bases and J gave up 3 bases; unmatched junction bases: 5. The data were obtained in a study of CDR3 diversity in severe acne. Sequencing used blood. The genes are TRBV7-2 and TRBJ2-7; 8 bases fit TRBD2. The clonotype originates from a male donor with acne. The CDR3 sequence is CASSWAGGGYEQYF. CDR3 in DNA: TGTGCCAGCAGCTGGGCGGGAGGAGGCTACGAGCAGTACTTC.